Listed here are 22 T cell receptor beta chains from one sample, sequenced in a study of beta chain features in type 1 diabetes. Expressed TCRB transcripts were sequenced, since all the RNA that had been isolated was reverse transcribed. Profiling relied on immunoSEQ multiplex PCR, and the TCRdb table lists in-frame clones only, not all of them. The table has under 300,000 clones, about 25% seen once. Sequencing was carried out using central memory CD4+ T cells from blood. These receptors all stem from a man aged 25-45 years in good health.

This clone was seen only a few times. This chain joins TRBV6-6 and TRBJ1-1; D is unclear. The CDR3 has 13 residues. From germline, CDR1 is MNHNY and CDR2 SVGAGI (reference sequence). The germline V and J ends were trimmed by 8 bases and 1 base, with 11 bases remaining between them. CDR3 sequence reads: CASSLGGNTEAFF. CDR3 nucleotide sequence: TGTGCCAGCTCCCTAGGAGGGAACACTGAAGCTTTCTTT.

The rearrangement joins TRBV5-1 to TRBJ2-3; D is uncertain. The length of the CDR3 is 15 residues. Germline V gene sequence: CDR1 SGHRS, CDR2 YFSETQ. Trimming took 6 bases from V and 2 from J, leaving 16 bases between them. The CDR3 region has the DNA TGCGCCAGCACAACGGCCGGGCAGTACACAGATACGCAGTATTTT. Its translation: CASTTAGQYTDTQYF.

V gene TRBV30 combines with J gene TRBJ1-5; D remains unclear. The germline V gene encodes CDR1 GTSNPN and CDR2 SVGIG (reference sequence). Trimming removed 1 base from V and 1 base from J, with 5 bases in between. CDR3 length equals 13 residues. The CDR3 nucleotides are TGTGCCTGGAGTGGACCCAGCAATCAGCCCCAGCATTTT. Its translation is CAWSGPSNQPQHF.

The CDR3 DNA sequence: TGTGCCAGCAGCCCACGGACGGCCAACACTGAAGCTTTCTTT. Protein: CASSPRTANTEAFF. The chain is built from TRBV7-2 and TRBJ1-1, with D unresolved. The CDR3 consists of 14 residues. V dropped 5 bases and J dropped 2 bases, with 12 bases sitting between them. Per germline, CDR1 SGHTA and CDR2 FQGNSA.

Only a few counts were recorded for this clone. The chain joins TRBV5-1 to TRBJ1-4, with TRBD1 matching 7 bases. The CDR3 runs 15 residues. J gave up 3 bases and V 4 bases, and 6 bases lay outside the gene matches. CDR1 and CDR2 (germline): SGHRS, YFSETQ. The CDR3 is CASSLTGLSNEKLFF. CDR3 DNA: TGCGCCAGCAGCCTGACAGGGCTTTCTAATGAAAAACTGTTTTTT.

This clone was seen more than once but under ten times. The V gene is TRBV2, the J gene TRBJ2-1, with 12 bases identical to TRBD2. The germline V gene encodes CDR1 SNHLY and CDR2 FYNNEI. The V and J ends lost 2 bases and 15 bases, in that order; junction bases with no gene match: 8. CDR3 size: 14 residues. CDR3 residues: CASSEIQLAGGWFF. CDR3 coding DNA: TGTGCCAGCAGTGAAATTCAACTAGCGGGGGGTTGGTTCTTC.

The rearrangement joins TRBV10-3 to TRBJ2-7; a possible D gene is TRBD1 (5 bases). Between the trimmed V and J ends, which lost 6 bases and 2 bases, there was a span of 14 bases. The V gene's germline CDR1 is ENHRY and CDR2 SYGVKD. The CDR3 runs 14 residues. The DNA for the CDR3 is TGTGCCATCAGCCAGGGTAGAGGAGCCTACGAGCAGTACTTC. Its protein product is CAISQGRGAYEQYF.

V is TRBV2 and J is TRBJ2-7; a weak D match, TRBD2 (6 bases). The V end was cut by 7 bases, the J end by 4 bases, with 20 bases between. CDR3 length: 15 amino acids. Germline V lookup: CDR1 SNHLY, CDR2 FYNNEI. The CDR3 reads CASIFGGMERYEQYF. DNA of the CDR3: TGTGCCAGCATATTTGGCGGGATGGAAAGATACGAGCAGTACTTC.

In its sample, this clone was seen a few times. The chain employs TRBV30 and TRBJ2-4; 7 nucleotides match TRBD1. Trimming cost V 0 bases and J 2 bases; bases outside gene matches: 1. The CDR3 contains 14 residues. Germline CDR1 and CDR2: GTSNPN and SVGIG (reference sequence). The CDR3 loop is CAWSVGGTKNIQYF. The CDR3, as DNA: TGTGCCTGGAGTGTAGGGGGCACCAAAAACATTCAGTACTTC.

Concerning this clone: This sample includes further DNA sequences coding for the same CDR3. CDR3 protein: CSASGNNEQFF. In DNA, the CDR3 is TGCAGTGCTAGCGGGAACAATGAGCAGTTCTTC. The chain is built from TRBV20-1 and TRBJ2-1, with D perhaps matching TRBD2 (5 bases). V shed 3 bases and J shed 5 bases, with 5 bases lying between them. This CDR3 region has 11 residues. In germline, CDR1 is DFQATT, CDR2 SNEGSKA (reference sequence).

This clone was detected only a few times. The chain recombines TRBV28 with TRBJ2-5; the D gene is possibly TRBD1 (5 bases). The CDR3 loop spans 12 amino acids. Germline CDR1 is MDHEN and CDR2 is SYDVKM. V was cut by 5 bases and J by 5 bases, with 9 bases left in between. The CDR3 DNA is TGTGCCAGCAGTGGGGCCCCGGAGACCCAGTACTTC. Encoded protein: CASSGAPETQYF.

The CDR3 DNA is TGTGCCAGCAGCTTAAAGTTCGATCAGACAAACGAAGGAAACACCATATATTTT. This gives the protein CASSLKFDQTNEGNTIYF. The chain links TRBV7-2 to TRBJ1-3; D gene unclear. V was cut by 2 bases and J by 4 bases, with 21 bases left in between. The CDR3 loop spans 18 amino acids. Germline V gene lookup returns CDR1 SGHTA and CDR2 FQGNSA.

The sample holds a few counts of this clone. The chain uses TRBV5-6 and TRBJ2-7; possibly TRBD1 for D (6 bases). This CDR3 contains 13 residues. Germline CDR1 and CDR2: SGHDT and YYEEEE. Between the trimmed V and J ends, which lost 0 bases and 5 bases, there was a span of 9 bases. CDR3 in amino acids: CASSLADRNEQYF. The CDR3 DNA is TGTGCCAGCAGCTTGGCGGACAGAAACGAGCAGTACTTC.

The chain employs TRBV28 and TRBJ1-3; 10 nucleotides line up with TRBD1. Looked up from germline, CDR1 is MDHEN and CDR2 is SYDVKM. Losses at the gene ends were 6 bases for V and 3 bases for J; bases not matched to a gene: 11. The CDR3 runs 17 residues. Here the CDR3 reads CASSTTGGFVLGNTIYF. The CDR3 DNA is TGTGCCAGCAGCACGACAGGGGGCTTTGTCCTTGGAAACACCATATATTTT.

This clone was seen ten or more times. Written as DNA, the CDR3 is TGTGCCAGCAGCCAAGCGCCGGGCGCATACATTCAGTACTTC. Protein product: CASSQAPGAYIQYF. The chain has TRBV14 and TRBJ2-4; no definite D call. Trimming cost V 1 base and J 8 bases, with 12 bases left between them. The CDR3 sequence is 14 residues long. Germline CDR1 is SGHDN and CDR2 is FVKESK.

The rearrangement links TRBV5-1 to TRBJ2-2; no clear D gene. This CDR3 is built from 14 residues. Germline V gene data show CDR1 as SGHRS and CDR2 as YFSETQ. Trimming cost V 0 bases and J 5 bases, with 8 bases left between them. This chain's CDR3 is CASSLGQPTGELFF. CDR3 sequence (DNA): TGCGCCAGCAGCTTGGGGCAGCCTACCGGGGAGCTGTTTTTT.

V and J are TRBV9 and TRBJ2-1, with D perhaps assigned TRBD1 or TRBD2 (5 bases each). The germline CDR1 and CDR2 sequences are SGDLS and YYNGEE. The V end was cut by 2 bases, the J end by 6 bases, with 15 bases between. CDR3 length: 15 amino acids. CDR3 in amino acids: CASSVRDLKGNEQFF. The CDR3 DNA reads as TGTGCCAGCAGCGTCCGGGACCTGAAAGGCAATGAGCAGTTCTTC.

This clone has a handful of counts. The V gene is TRBV2, the J gene TRBJ2-1, with 9 bases lining up with TRBD1. With 5 bases clipped from V and 5 bases from J, the junction kept 4 bases outside the gene matches. This CDR3 region has 14 residues. Germline V gene data show CDR1 as SNHLY and CDR2 as FYNNEI. CDR3 nucleotides: TGTGCCAGCAGTCTAGGGACAGGGAACAATGAGCAGTTCTTC. Amino acids: CASSLGTGNNEQFF.

The J gene is TRBJ1-5, the V gene TRBV28; TRBD1 is a possible D gene (5 bases). CDR3 length: 17 residues. V gave up 10 bases and J gave up 1 base, with 23 bases separating them. The germline V gene encodes CDR1 MDHEN and CDR2 SYDVKM. The CDR3 bases are TGTGCCACCCGCGGGGGTTCCTACCGAGGGAGCAATCAGCCCCAGCATTTT. Protein product: CATRGGSYRGSNQPQHF.

The V and J genes are TRBV30 and TRBJ1-5, with a tentative D call TRBD1 (5 bases). The CDR3 is 12 residues long. The V gene lost 1 base and the J gene lost 8 bases, with 9 bases spanning the gap. Germline assignment: CDR1 GTSNPN and CDR2 SVGIG (reference sequence). CDR3 residues: CAWSDAREPQHF. The CDR3 nucleotides read TGTGCCTGGAGTGACGCCAGGGAGCCCCAGCATTTT.

This clone was counted between two and nine times. This chain uses TRBV30 with TRBJ2-2; D is perhaps TRBD1 (5 bases). Germline CDR1 is GTSNPN and CDR2 is SVGIG (reference sequence). CDR3 length equals 13 residues. Between the trimmed V and J ends, which lost 2 bases and 8 bases, there was a span of 12 bases. The CDR3 spells CAWSPRKGGELFF. CDR3 in DNA: TGTGCCTGGAGTCCCAGGAAGGGGGGGGAGCTGTTTTTT.

CDR3 DNA sequence: TGTGCCAGCAGCCACCCCTCTAACAGCGGGGGAACGGGCACAGATACGCAGTATTTT. This gives the protein CASSHPSNSGGTGTDTQYF. This rearrangement joins TRBV5-4 to TRBJ2-3, with 8 bases aligning to TRBD2. The length of the CDR3 is 19 residues. V shed 4 bases and J 1 base; nucleotides not matched to a gene: 17. CDR1 is SGHNT, CDR2 YYREEE, per germline (reference sequence).